This T cell receptor (beta chain) was recovered during a study of control samples from healthy donors and cancer patients. The repertoire was sequenced with immunoSEQ multiplex PCR; TCRdb's copy has only in-frame clones and lacks some. The sample yields over 110,000 clones, roughly 92% seen once. The CDR3 is made up of 14 amino acids. Germline lookup yields CDR1 SGHVS and CDR2 FQNEAQ. Trimming left V 5 bases short and J 5 bases short, with 15 bases between. V is TRBV7-8 and J is TRBJ2-5, with D possibly TRBD2 on 6 matching bases. The sample was blood. This sequence was found in a man aged 25 to 40 in good health. The CDR3: CASSLRWGVETQYF. The CDR3 nucleotides read TGTGCCAGCAGCCTAAGATGGGGGGTGGAGACCCAGTACTTC.